The present TCR beta chain was sequenced within a study of blood T cell repertoires in COVID-19. CDR3 length equals 16 residues. Germline V gene sequence: CDR1 KGHDR, CDR2 SFDVKD. Trimming took off 4 bases at V and 0 bases at J, with 15 bases between the two ends. Assay: immunoSEQ multiplex PCR; the TCRdb copy retains only in-frame clones and omits some. This sample yields 300,000 to 400,000 clones, of which about 91% are seen a single time; 9.5% to 10% belongs to the top ten. A few counts support this clone. The chain employs TRBV24-1 and TRBJ2-7, with TRBD1 as a possible D gene (5 bases). What was sequenced was peripheral blood. This TCR was sampled from a man aged 25-45 years with COVID-19, enrolled during active disease. For the CDR3, the DNA is TGTGCCACCAGTGACCTAGACAGTTCTCCCTCCTACGAGCAGTACTTC. Its protein is CATSDLDSSPSYEQYF.